This T cell receptor (beta chain) stems from a study of T cell repertoires in cytomegalovirus infection. Across the study: Researchers turned to recently identified HLA-C-restricted CMV epitopes as well as well-studied HLA-B-restricted ones. Public TCR beta signature analysis indicated the presence of both CMV infection and matching HLA type.

A few counts support this clonotype. Its target is unknown. General observations from the study: Summed frequency of shared TCR beta families picked out CMV carriers who also had the relevant HLA. CMV-specific TCR beta clonotypes restricted by HLA-C dominated the ex vivo response.

The V gene lost 3 bases and the J gene lost 0 bases, with 10 bases spanning the gap. The CDR3 is 15 residues long. Each CDR3 protein gets one entry after TCRdb re-called the reads with MiXCR. Of a few hundred thousand distinct CDR3 sequences listed, around two fifths are singletons. Specimen: cultured PBMCs, collected from culture after CMV antigen stimulation. This TCR came from a human donor in good health (CMV status not recorded). Some clones in this sample may be carry-over from other donors' samples. The rearrangement joins TRBV12-3 or TRBV12-4 to TRBJ2-3, with D uncertain. The CDR3 DNA reads TGTGCCAGCAGTTTGCGGCCAGATAGCACAGATACGCAGTATTTT. Translating it yields CASSLRPDSTDTQYF.